The present entry profiles one T cell receptor beta chain with its context. The sample originates from a study of control samples from healthy donors and cancer patients. Sequencing was performed with immunoSEQ multiplex PCR; in TCRdb, only in-frame clones are kept and a portion is missing. The table lists 70,000 to 85,000 clones, roughly 89% of them singletons. CDR1 and CDR2 from the germline V gene are SGHAT and FQNNGV. The CDR3 has 14 amino acids. The V and J ends lost 4 bases and 2 bases, in that order; junction bases with no gene match: 4. The V call is TRBV11-2, the J call TRBJ1-1, with 7 bases identical to TRBD1. The TCR comes from a man aged 50 to 60 in good health. Sequencing input: blood. This CDR3 is CASSSGQSNTEAFF. For the CDR3, the DNA is TGTGCCAGCAGCTCGGGACAGTCTAACACTGAAGCTTTCTTT.